The 27 T cell receptor beta chains below all came from one sample that was sequenced in a study of T-cell reconstitution after alpha-beta-depleted transplantation in children. Preparation of the TCRbeta library involved a method that used unique molecular identifiers. MiXCR, run by TCRdb on the PCR reads, gives a single entry per CDR3 protein. The table shows around 680,000 distinct CDR3 sequences, with roughly 17% occurring only once. Sequenced here: PBMCs from the stem cell graft donor, sampled from the stem cell graft. The receptors come from a human donor who donated a stem cell graft to a child with acute myeloid leukemia.

This clonotype has a handful of counts. This chain links TRBV6-2 or TRBV6-3 with TRBJ1-2; unclear D gene. Germline V lookup: CDR1 MNHEY, CDR2 SVGEGT. This CDR3 has 15 amino acids. With 7 bases removed from V and 8 bases from J, the gap between germline ends came to 23 bases. The CDR3, as DNA: TGTGCCAGCACCCCTACCATATGGAGAGATACGGGCTACACCTTC. It specifies CASTPTIWRDTGYTF.

The chain joins TRBV6-2 or TRBV6-3 to TRBJ2-1; 9 nucleotides agree with TRBD1. With 6 bases clipped from V and 8 bases from J, the junction kept 11 bases outside the gene matches. Germline V gives CDR1 MNHEY, CDR2 SVGEGT. The CDR3 totals 15 residues. The CDR3 bases are TGTGCCAGCAGCTCCCGGGACAGGGATATCCATGAGCAGTTCTTC. It yields the protein CASSSRDRDIHEQFF.

A remark on this clonotype: The germline gene is not matched at one end of the junction; a read error may be the cause. The J gene is TRBJ1-4, the V gene TRBV24-1; 8 bases fit TRBD1. The CDR3 is 23 residues long. The germline CDR1 and CDR2 sequences are KGHDR and SFDVKD. The CDR3 DNA is TGTGCCACCAGTGTTTTGGCTATGGAAAGAGGACAGGGAGTACCCACAACTAATGAAAAACTGTTTTTT. This sequence encodes CATSVLAMERGQGVPTTNEKLFF.

The rearrangement joins TRBV20-1 to TRBJ1-1; unclear D gene. CDR3 length: 11 amino acids. CDR1 and CDR2 (germline): DFQATT, SNEGSKA (reference sequence). This chain's CDR3 is CSQRRRTEAFF. The CDR3 region has the DNA TGCAGCCAAAGAAGGCGGACTGAAGCTTTCTTT.

This clonotype has a count of ten or more. CDR3 amino acids: CASSPAGGSSYNEQFF. The DNA of the CDR3 is TGTGCCAGCAGCCCAGCGGGGGGTAGTTCCTACAATGAGCAGTTCTTC. This chain joins TRBV12-3 or TRBV12-4 and TRBJ2-1, with 9 bases identical to TRBD2. The CDR3 consists of 16 residues. After removal of 6 bases from V and 1 base from J, the junction contained 7 bases not matched to a gene.

This clonotype was seen ten or more times. The chain uses TRBV7-2 and TRBJ2-5; 8 bases line up with TRBD1. The length of the CDR3 is 14 residues. The V gene end was trimmed by 3 bases and the J gene end by 5 bases; junction bases not matched to a gene: 5. Germline loops: CDR1 SGHTA, CDR2 FQGNSA. CDR3 loop: CASSFQGARETQYF. In nucleotides, the CDR3 is TGTGCCAGCAGCTTCCAGGGGGCGCGGGAGACCCAGTACTTC. Together with reference TRBV7-2 and TRBJ2-5, the CDR3 gives the full variable domain: GAGVSQSPSNKVTEKGKDVELRCDPISGHTALYWYRQSLGQGLEFLIYFQGNSAPDKSGLPSDRFSAERTGGSVSTLTIQRTQQEDSAVYLCASSFQGARETQYFGPGTRLLVL.

This clonotype was detected ten times or more. The chain joins TRBV20-1 to TRBJ1-5; D is perhaps TRBD1 (6 bases). In germline, CDR1 is DFQATT, CDR2 SNEGSKA (reference sequence). Trimming pared 0 bases from V and 5 bases from J, leaving 14 bases between. The CDR3 runs to 15 residues. The CDR3 DNA follows: TGCAGTGCTAGAGAATGGGGGGCGAGCTATCAGCCCCAGCATTTT. This translates into CSAREWGASYQPQHF.

The sample holds a few counts of this clonotype. The junction and the germline gene differ at one end; a read error may be behind it. This chain joins TRBV29-1 and TRBJ2-7, with D perhaps being TRBD1 or TRBD2 (6 bases each). Germline CDR1 reads SQVTM; CDR2 reads ANQGSEA. The CDR3 totals 12 residues. The CDR3, as DNA: TGCAGCGTCGAAGGGGGGTTAAGGGAGCAGTACTTC. It yields the protein CSVEGGLREQYF.

This clonotype was picked up many times. This chain uses TRBV4-3 with TRBJ2-7; D not resolved. The CDR3 has 15 amino acids. V was clipped by 0 bases and J by 2 bases, with 11 bases between them. From germline, CDR1 is LGHNA and CDR2 YSLEER. The CDR3 coding sequence is TGCGCCAGCAGCCAAGAAGGCGGTCAGACCTACGAGCAGTACTTC. It is translated as CASSQEGGQTYEQYF.

This clonotype was recorded a few times. The genes are TRBV25-1 and TRBJ2-2, with 9 bases aligning to TRBD2. With V trimmed by 3 bases and J by 4 bases, 12 bases remained unmatched. Germline V gives CDR1 MGHDK, CDR2 SYGVNS. This CDR3 has 18 amino acids. This CDR3 reads CASSDLAGSMGSTGELFF. The CDR3 DNA follows: TGTGCCAGCAGTGACCTAGCGGGGTCTATGGGGAGCACCGGGGAGCTGTTTTTT.

This clonotype has ten or more counts. V usage is TRBV4-2 and J usage is TRBJ2-2; no firm D call. The V gene's germline CDR1 is LGHNA and CDR2 YNFKEQ. V dropped 0 bases and J dropped 4 bases, with 6 bases sitting between them. This CDR3 region has 14 residues. The CDR3 region is CASSQDVTTGELFF. DNA of the CDR3: TGTGCCAGCAGCCAAGATGTGACCACCGGGGAGCTGTTTTTT.

This clonotype was detected ten times or more. V and J are TRBV10-2 and TRBJ2-7; no clear D. Germline CDR1 and CDR2: WSHSY and SAAADI. Trimming stripped 4 bases from V and 6 bases from J, with 10 bases between. The CDR3 extends over 12 amino acids. The DNA of the CDR3 is TGCGCCAGCAGTGGAGGATCTCCCGAGCAGTACGTC. It specifies CASSGGSPEQYV.

This clonotype turned up a few times. The V gene is TRBV20-1, the J gene TRBJ2-3; no firm D call. The germline CDR1 and CDR2 sequences are DFQATT and SNEGSKA (reference sequence). Trimming took off 5 bases at V and 2 bases at J, with 23 bases between the two ends. CDR3 length: 17 residues. Here the CDR3 DNA reads TGCAGTGCTGAAAAGTCATTTTCGGATAGCCTCACAGATACGCAGTATTTT. This encodes CSAEKSFSDSLTDTQYF.

The rearrangement uses TRBV18 and TRBJ2-5, with 7 positions matching TRBD1. This CDR3 is 18 amino acids long. The trim removed 3 bases at V and 5 bases at J, leaving 18 bases unmatched. CDR1 and CDR2 (germline): KGHSH, LQKENI. The CDR3, as DNA: TGTGCCAGCTCACCGCGACAGGGTCCGGTTGAAGATGACGAGACCCAGTACTTC. Encoded protein: CASSPRQGPVEDDETQYF. Full variable domain (remainder filled in from reference TRBV18 and TRBJ2-5): NAGVMQNPRHLVRRRGQEARLRCSPMKGHSHVYWYRQLPEEGLKFMVYLQKENIIDESGMPKERFSAEFPKEGPSILRIQQVVRGDSAAYFCASSPRQGPVEDDETQYFGPGTRLLVL.

The sample holds many counts of this clonotype. This chain uses TRBV5-6 with TRBJ2-5; possible D gene TRBD2, 5 bases. V lost 1 base and J lost 6, with 16 bases in between. This CDR3 is built from 15 residues. Germline V gives CDR1 SGHDT, CDR2 YYEEEE. The CDR3 loop reads CASSLQIGVGKTQYF. The DNA of the CDR3 is TGTGCCAGCAGCTTGCAAATCGGGGTCGGAAAGACCCAGTACTTC.

The chain couples TRBV6-1 to TRBJ1-1; D not resolved. V was clipped by 2 bases and J by 7 bases, with 11 bases between them. The CDR3 contains 13 residues. Germline lookup yields CDR1 MNHNS and CDR2 SASEGT. In DNA form, the CDR3 reads TGTGCCAGCAGTGAATCGATGCGTATTGAAGCTTTCTTT. It is translated as CASSESMRIEAFF.

This clonotype was observed a few times. The chain combines TRBV2 with TRBJ2-5; weak D call: TRBD2 (5 bases). CDR1 is SNHLY, CDR2 FYNNEI, per germline. This CDR3 contains 15 residues. V was pared by 8 bases and J by 4 bases, with 20 bases between. The CDR3 loop is CASETGGTSGETQYF. The CDR3 DNA sequence: TGTGCCAGCGAGACCGGAGGCACTTCGGGAGAGACCCAGTACTTC.

This clonotype was counted between two and nine times. The V and J genes are TRBV9 and TRBJ1-5; 7 bases match TRBD1. Germline-derived CDR1 and CDR2 are SGDLS and YYNGEE. Trimming at V came to 0 bases and at J to 4 bases, leaving 1 base not matched to a gene. This CDR3 comprises 14 residues. The CDR3 DNA is TGTGCCAGCAGCGTAGGGACAGGAAATCAGCCCCAGCATTTT. Translation: CASSVGTGNQPQHF.

V and J are TRBV10-1 and TRBJ2-3; a possible D gene is TRBD1 (5 bases). CDR1 is WNHNN and CDR2 is SYGVQD in the germline V gene (reference sequence). V gave up 6 bases and J gave up 1 base, with 14 bases separating them. The CDR3 loop spans 15 amino acids. The CDR3 sequence: CASSRQPFGTDTQYF. DNA for the CDR3: TGCGCCAGCAGCAGACAGCCATTCGGCACAGATACGCAGTATTTT.

The chain has TRBV20-1 and TRBJ2-1; 8 bases line up with TRBD2. V dropped 0 bases and J dropped 11; count of bases not matched to a gene: 15. The germline CDR1 and CDR2 sequences are DFQATT and SNEGSKA (reference sequence). This CDR3 is 16 amino acids long. CDR3 region: CSARERRAGGNRQQFF. The CDR3, as DNA: TGCAGTGCTAGAGAAAGAAGGGCGGGGGGCAACCGTCAGCAGTTCTTC.

CDR3 bases: TGTGCCAGCAGGAACAAGGACTCGTCTAATGAAAAACTGTTTTTT. This encodes CASRNKDSSNEKLFF. The rearrangement joins TRBV7-9 to TRBJ1-4; D is unclear. Germline CDR1 and CDR2: SEHNR and FQNEAQ (reference sequence). With 6 bases removed from V and 3 bases from J, the gap between germline ends came to 14 bases. CDR3 size: 15 residues. Based on the CDR3 plus reference TRBV7-9 and TRBJ1-4, the full variable domain is DTGVSQNPRHKITKRGQNVTFRCDPISEHNRLYWYRQTLGQGPEFLTYFQNEAQLEKSRLLSDRFSAERPKGSFSTLEIQRTEQGDSAMYLCASRNKDSSNEKLFFGSGTQLSVL.

This clonotype showed up just a few times. The chain uses TRBV28 and TRBJ2-7, with D possibly TRBD1 on 5 matching bases. CDR3 length equals 13 residues. V was clipped by 5 bases and J by 2 bases, with 10 bases between them. The V gene's germline CDR1 is MDHEN and CDR2 SYDVKM. For the CDR3, the DNA is TGTGCCAGCAGTGCCACAGGCGCCTACGAGCAGTACGTC. Protein sequence: CASSATGAYEQYV.

The gene calls are TRBV4-3 and TRBJ1-4; 7 bases agree with TRBD1. Trimming removed 6 bases from V and 7 bases from J; junction bases left unmatched: 11. CDR1 and CDR2 from the germline V gene are LGHNA and YSLEER. CDR3 length equals 15 residues. The CDR3 here is CASSYRGNGSEKLFF. The CDR3 coding sequence is TGCGCCAGCAGTTACAGGGGTAACGGGAGTGAAAAACTGTTTTTT.

The chain recombines TRBV20-1 with TRBJ2-3; D is possibly TRBD2 (6 bases). The V end was cut by 1 base, the J end by 1 base, with 15 bases between. The CDR3 is 16 amino acids. Germline-derived CDR1 and CDR2 are DFQATT and SNEGSKA (reference sequence). CDR3 sequence reads: CSARAVWGVGTDTQYF. The CDR3, as DNA: TGCAGTGCTAGAGCGGTTTGGGGGGTAGGCACAGATACGCAGTATTTT.

As regards this clonotype: It may be a read error: a sequence one base away is much more abundant. The chain recombines TRBV5-1 with TRBJ2-1; D is ambiguous. CDR1 is SGHRS and CDR2 is YFSETQ in the germline V gene. Trimming removed 3 bases from V and 13 bases from J, with 20 bases in between. The CDR3 is 14 amino acids. CDR3 sequence (DNA): TGCGCCAGCAGCTCCCTATTGGCACAGTCAGTACAGTTCTTC. This sequence encodes CASSSLLAQSVQFF.

This clonotype was observed a handful of times. The chain combines TRBV20-1 with TRBJ2-3; 13 bases are shared with TRBD2. The CDR3 is 19 amino acids. CDR1 DFQATT and CDR2 SNEGSKA come from the germline V gene (reference sequence). Trimming at V came to 5 bases and at J to 2 bases, leaving 16 bases not matched to a gene. For the CDR3, the DNA is TGCAGTGCTGGCGGCCCGACTAGCGGGGGGCCTACCCACACAGATACGCAGTATTTT. It codes for CSAGGPTSGGPTHTDTQYF.

The chain has TRBV12-3 or TRBV12-4 and TRBJ1-5, with TRBD1 matching 7 bases. CDR3 length: 14 amino acids. Losses at the gene ends were 4 bases for V and 9 bases for J; bases not matched to a gene: 9. The CDR3 bases are TGTGCCAGCAGTTCTGTAGGGGGCGGGGGGCCCCAGCATTTT. This translates into CASSSVGGGGPQHF.